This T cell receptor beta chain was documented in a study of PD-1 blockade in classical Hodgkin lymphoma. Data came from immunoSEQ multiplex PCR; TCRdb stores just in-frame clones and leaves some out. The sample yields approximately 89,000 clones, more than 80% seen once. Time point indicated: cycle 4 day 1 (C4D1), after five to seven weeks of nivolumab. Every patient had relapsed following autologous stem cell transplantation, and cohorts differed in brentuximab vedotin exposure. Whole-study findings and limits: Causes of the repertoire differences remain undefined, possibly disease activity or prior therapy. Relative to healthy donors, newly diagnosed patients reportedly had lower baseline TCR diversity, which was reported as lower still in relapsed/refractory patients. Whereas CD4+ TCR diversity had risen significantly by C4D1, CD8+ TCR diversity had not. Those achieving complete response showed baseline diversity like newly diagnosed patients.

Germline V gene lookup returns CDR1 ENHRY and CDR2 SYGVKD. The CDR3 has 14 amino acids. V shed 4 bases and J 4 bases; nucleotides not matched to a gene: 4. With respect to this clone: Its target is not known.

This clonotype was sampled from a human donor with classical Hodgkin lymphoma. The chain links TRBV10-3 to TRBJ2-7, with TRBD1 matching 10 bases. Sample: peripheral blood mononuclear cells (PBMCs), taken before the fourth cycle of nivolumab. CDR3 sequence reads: CAISVGTGVYEQYF. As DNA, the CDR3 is TGTGCCATCAGTGTTGGGACAGGGGTATACGAGCAGTACTTC.